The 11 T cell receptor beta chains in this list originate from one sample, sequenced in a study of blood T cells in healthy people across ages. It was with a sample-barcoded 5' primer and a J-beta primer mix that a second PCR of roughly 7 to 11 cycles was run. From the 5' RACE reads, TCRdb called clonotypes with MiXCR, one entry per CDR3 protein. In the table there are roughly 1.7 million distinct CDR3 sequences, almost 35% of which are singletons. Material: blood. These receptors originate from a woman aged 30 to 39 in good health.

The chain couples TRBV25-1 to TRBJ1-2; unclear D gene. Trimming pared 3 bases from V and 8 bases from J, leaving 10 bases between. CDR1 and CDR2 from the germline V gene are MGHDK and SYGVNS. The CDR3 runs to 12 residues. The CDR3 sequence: CASSDPVGGYTF. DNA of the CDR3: TGTGCCAGCAGTGATCCCGTCGGCGGCTACACCTTC.

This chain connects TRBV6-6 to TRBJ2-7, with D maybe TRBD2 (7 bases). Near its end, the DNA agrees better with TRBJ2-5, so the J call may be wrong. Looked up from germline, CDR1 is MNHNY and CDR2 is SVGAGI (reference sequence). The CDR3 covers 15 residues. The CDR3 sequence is CASSGGGGERETQYF. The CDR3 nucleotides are TGTGCCAGCAGCGGTGGAGGGGGGGAGCGGGAGACCCAGTACTTC.

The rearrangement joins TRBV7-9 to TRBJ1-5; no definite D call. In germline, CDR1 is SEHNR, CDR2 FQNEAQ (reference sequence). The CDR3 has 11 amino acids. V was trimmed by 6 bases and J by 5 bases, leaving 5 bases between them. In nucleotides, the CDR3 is TGTGCCAGCAGGAGGCATCAGCCCCAGCATTTT. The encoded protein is CASRRHQPQHF.

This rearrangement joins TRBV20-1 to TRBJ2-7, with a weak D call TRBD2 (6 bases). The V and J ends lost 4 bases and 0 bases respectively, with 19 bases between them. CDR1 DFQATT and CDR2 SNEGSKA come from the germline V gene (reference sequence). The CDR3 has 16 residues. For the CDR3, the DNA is TGCAGTGCTATTCCCTTGGGTAGCGGCGTCTCCTACGAGCAGTACTTC. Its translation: CSAIPLGSGVSYEQYF.

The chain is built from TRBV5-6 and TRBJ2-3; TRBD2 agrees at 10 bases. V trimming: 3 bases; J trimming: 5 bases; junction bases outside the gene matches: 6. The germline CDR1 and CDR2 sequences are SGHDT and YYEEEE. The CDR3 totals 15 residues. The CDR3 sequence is CASSSSSGGGDTQYF. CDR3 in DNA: TGTGCCAGCAGCTCCTCTAGCGGGGGTGGAGATACGCAGTATTTT.

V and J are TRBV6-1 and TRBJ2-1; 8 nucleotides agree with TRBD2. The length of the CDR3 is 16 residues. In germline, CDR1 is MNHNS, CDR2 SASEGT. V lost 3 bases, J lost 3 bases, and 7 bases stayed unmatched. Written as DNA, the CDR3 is TGTGCCAGCAGTGACCTAATAGCGGGAAACTACAATGAGCAGTTCTTC. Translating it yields CASSDLIAGNYNEQFF.

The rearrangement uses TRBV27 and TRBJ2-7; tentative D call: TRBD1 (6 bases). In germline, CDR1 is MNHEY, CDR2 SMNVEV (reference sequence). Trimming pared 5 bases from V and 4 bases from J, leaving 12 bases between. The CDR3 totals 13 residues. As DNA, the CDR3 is TGTGCCAGCAGTACCCCGGACAGATACGAGCAGTACTTC. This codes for CASSTPDRYEQYF.

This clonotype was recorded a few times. The CDR3 loop reads CASRPDRGNEKLFF. In DNA, the CDR3 is TGTGCCAGCAGGCCGGACAGGGGTAATGAAAAACTGTTTTTT. The V gene is TRBV12-3 or TRBV12-4, the J gene TRBJ1-4; 9 nucleotides agree with TRBD1. CDR3 length: 14 amino acids. With V trimmed by 6 bases and J by 4 bases, 3 bases remained unmatched.

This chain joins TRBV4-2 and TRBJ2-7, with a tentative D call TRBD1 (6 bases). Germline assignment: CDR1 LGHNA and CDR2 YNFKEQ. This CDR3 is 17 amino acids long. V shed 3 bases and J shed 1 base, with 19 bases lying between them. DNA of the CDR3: TGTGCCAGCAGCCATGGGGTAGTTGTGGGGGCGTCCTACGAGCAGTACTTC. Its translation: CASSHGVVVGASYEQYF.

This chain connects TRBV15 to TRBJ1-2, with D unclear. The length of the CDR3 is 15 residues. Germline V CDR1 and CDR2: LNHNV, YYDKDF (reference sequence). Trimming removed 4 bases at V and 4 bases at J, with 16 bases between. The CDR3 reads CATSTDMKGPYGYTF. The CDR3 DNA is TGTGCCACCAGCACAGACATGAAGGGCCCCTATGGCTACACCTTC. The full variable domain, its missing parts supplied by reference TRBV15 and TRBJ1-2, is DAMVIQNPRYQVTQFGKPVTLSCSQTLNHNVMYWYQQKSSQAPKLLFHYYDKDFNNEADTPDNFQSRRPNTSFCFLDIRSPGLGDTAMYLCATSTDMKGPYGYTFGSGTRLTVV.

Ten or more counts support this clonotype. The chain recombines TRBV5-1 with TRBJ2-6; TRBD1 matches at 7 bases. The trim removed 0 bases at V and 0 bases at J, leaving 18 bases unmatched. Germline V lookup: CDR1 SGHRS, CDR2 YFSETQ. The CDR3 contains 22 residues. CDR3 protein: CASSLEVVRGQFRLSGANVLTF. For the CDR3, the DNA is TGCGCCAGCAGCTTGGAGGTTGTTCGGGGACAGTTCCGCCTCTCTGGGGCCAACGTCCTGACTTTC.